The source of this T cell receptor (beta chain) is a study of blood T cell repertoires in COVID-19. Whole-study context: Nucleic acid was either cDNA or gDNA, and it came from T cells, B-cell-depleted T cells, or PBMCs.

This clone was seen repeatedly, ten times or more. The method was immunoSEQ multiplex PCR; TCRdb's version includes in-frame clones alone and lacks a portion of them. The sample shows approximately 200,000 clones, about 81% of them seen only once. Germline V gene data show CDR1 as SGHTA and CDR2 as FQGTGA. The CDR3 is 15 amino acids. Losses at the gene ends were 5 bases for V and 3 bases for J; bases not matched to a gene: 6. Enrolled through a virtual design, the participants were between 18 and 89 years of age and came from roughly 22 US areas. Participants reported their clinical history, and cohort assignment relied on those reports.

Sequences were obtained from PBMCs or T cells enriched from blood (not recorded which). The chain has TRBV7-3 and TRBJ2-1, with TRBD2 identical over 8 bases. The origin of this receptor is a young woman who had recovered from COVID-19. As DNA, the CDR3 is TGTGCCAGCAGCGGGGCGGGAGGTTACTACAATGAGCAGTTCTTC. Encoded protein: CASSGAGGYYNEQFF.